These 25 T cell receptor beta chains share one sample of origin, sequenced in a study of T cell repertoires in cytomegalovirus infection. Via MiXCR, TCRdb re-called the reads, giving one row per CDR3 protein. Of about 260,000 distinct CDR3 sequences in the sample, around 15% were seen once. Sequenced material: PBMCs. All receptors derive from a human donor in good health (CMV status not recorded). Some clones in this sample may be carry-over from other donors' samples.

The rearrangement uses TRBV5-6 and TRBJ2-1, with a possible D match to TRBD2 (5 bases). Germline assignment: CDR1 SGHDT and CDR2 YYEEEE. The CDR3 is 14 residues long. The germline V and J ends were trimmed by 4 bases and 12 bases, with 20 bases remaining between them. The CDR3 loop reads CASSAGGLNRGQFF. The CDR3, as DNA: TGTGCCAGCAGCGCAGGCGGACTCAACCGGGGGCAGTTCTTC.

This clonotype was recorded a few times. CDR3 DNA sequence: TGCGCCAGCAGCTTACCCGGGACTGGAAGCACAGATACGCAGTATTTT. It encodes CASSLPGTGSTDTQYF. The chain uses TRBV5-1 and TRBJ2-3; the D gene is possibly TRBD2 (6 bases). Germline V gene data show CDR1 as SGHRS and CDR2 as YFSETQ. The CDR3 has 16 amino acids. Trimming stripped 2 bases from V and 0 bases from J, with 13 bases between.

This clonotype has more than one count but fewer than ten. CDR3: CSVQRWSNTGELFF. CDR3 in DNA: TGCAGCGTCCAAAGGTGGTCTAACACCGGGGAGCTGTTTTTT. The chain employs TRBV29-1 and TRBJ2-2; D unclear. The germline V and J ends were trimmed by 6 bases and 2 bases, with 13 bases remaining between them. Germline V gene sequence: CDR1 SQVTM, CDR2 ANQGSEA. This CDR3 spans 14 amino acids.

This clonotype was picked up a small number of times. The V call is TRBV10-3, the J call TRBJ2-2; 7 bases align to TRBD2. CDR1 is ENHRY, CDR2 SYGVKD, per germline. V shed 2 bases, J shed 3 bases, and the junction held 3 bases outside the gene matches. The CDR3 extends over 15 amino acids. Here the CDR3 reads CAISEASGYTGELFF. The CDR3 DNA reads TGTGCCATCAGTGAGGCTAGCGGTTACACCGGGGAGCTGTTTTTT.

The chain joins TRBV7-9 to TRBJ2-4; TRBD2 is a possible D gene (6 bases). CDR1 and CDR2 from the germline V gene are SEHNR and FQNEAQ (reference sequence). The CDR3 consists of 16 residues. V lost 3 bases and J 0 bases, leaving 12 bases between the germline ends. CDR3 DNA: TGTGCCAGCAGCTTCCCTCCGGGACTAGCCAAAAACATTCAGTACTTC. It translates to CASSFPPGLAKNIQYF.

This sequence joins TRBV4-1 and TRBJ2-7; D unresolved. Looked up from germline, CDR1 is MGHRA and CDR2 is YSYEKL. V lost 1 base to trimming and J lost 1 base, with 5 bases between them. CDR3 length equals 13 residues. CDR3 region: CASSQGISYEQYF. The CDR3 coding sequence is TGCGCCAGCAGCCAAGGGATATCCTACGAGCAGTACTTC.

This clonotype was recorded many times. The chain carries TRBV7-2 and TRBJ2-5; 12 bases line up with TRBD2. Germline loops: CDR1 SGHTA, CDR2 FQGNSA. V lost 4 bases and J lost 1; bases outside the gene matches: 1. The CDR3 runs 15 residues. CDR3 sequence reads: CASSSTSGSQETQYF. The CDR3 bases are TGTGCCAGCAGCTCGACTAGCGGGAGCCAAGAGACCCAGTACTTC.

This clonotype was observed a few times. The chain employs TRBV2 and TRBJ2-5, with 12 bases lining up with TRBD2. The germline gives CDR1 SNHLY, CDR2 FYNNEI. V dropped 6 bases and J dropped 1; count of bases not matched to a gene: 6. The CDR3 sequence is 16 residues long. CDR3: CASRRTSGALQETQYF. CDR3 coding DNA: TGTGCCAGCAGGAGGACTAGCGGGGCTCTCCAAGAGACCCAGTACTTC.

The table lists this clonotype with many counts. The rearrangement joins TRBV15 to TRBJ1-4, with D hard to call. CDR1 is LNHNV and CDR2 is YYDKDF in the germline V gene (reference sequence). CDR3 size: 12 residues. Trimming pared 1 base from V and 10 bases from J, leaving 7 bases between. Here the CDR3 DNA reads TGTGCCACCAGCAGAGCTGGAAGAAAACTGTTTTTT. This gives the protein CATSRAGRKLFF.

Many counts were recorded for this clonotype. The CDR3 loop reads CASSFTDGNTIYF. The CDR3 bases are TGTGCCAGCAGCTTTACAGATGGAAACACCATATATTTT. The chain employs TRBV7-6 and TRBJ1-3; D is undetermined. CDR1 is SGHVS, CDR2 FNYEAQ, per germline. Trimming left V 3 bases short and J 3 bases short, with 6 bases between. The CDR3 runs to 13 residues.

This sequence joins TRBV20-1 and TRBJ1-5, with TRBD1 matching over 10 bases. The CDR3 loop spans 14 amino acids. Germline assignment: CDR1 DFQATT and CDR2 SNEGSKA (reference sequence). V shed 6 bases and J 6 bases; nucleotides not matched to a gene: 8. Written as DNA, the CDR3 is TGCAGTGCCCCCGGGACAGGGGTGGGTCAGCCCCAGCATTTT. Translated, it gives CSAPGTGVGQPQHF.

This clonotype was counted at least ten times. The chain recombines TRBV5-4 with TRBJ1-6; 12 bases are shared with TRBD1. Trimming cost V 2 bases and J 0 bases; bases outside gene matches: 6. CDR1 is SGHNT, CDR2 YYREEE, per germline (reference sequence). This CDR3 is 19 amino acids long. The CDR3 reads CASSFSGTGGSSYNSPLHF. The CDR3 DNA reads TGTGCCAGCAGCTTCTCCGGGACAGGGGGCTCCTCCTATAATTCACCCCTCCACTTT.

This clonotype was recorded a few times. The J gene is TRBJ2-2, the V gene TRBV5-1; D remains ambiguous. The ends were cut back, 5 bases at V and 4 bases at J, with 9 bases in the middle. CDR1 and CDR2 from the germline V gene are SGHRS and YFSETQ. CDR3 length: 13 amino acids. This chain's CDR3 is CASSISVTGELFF. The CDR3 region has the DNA TGCGCCAGCAGTATTTCCGTCACCGGGGAGCTGTTTTTT.

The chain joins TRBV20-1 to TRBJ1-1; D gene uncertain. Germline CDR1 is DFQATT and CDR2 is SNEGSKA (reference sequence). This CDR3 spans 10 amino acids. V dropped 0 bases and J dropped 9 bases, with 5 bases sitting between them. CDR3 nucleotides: TGCAGTGCTAGAGAAGGGAAAGCTTTCTTT. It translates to CSAREGKAFF.

The CDR3 DNA reads TGTGCCAGCAGTTTATGGGGGGTTCGTAGTGAAGCTTTCTTT. This codes for CASSLWGVRSEAFF. The gene calls are TRBV12-3 or TRBV12-4 and TRBJ1-1; D may be TRBD1 (5 bases). The V and J ends lost 2 bases and 7 bases respectively, with 14 bases between them. This CDR3 contains 14 residues.

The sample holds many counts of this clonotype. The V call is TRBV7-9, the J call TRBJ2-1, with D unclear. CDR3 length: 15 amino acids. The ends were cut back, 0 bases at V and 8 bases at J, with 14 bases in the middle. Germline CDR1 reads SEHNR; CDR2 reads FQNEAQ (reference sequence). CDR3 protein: CASSLADPSLDEQFF. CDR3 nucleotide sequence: TGTGCCAGCAGCTTAGCAGACCCCTCCCTCGATGAGCAGTTCTTC. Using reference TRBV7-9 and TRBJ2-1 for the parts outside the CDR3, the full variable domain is DTGVSQNPRHKITKRGQNVTFRCDPISEHNRLYWYRQTLGQGPEFLTYFQNEAQLEKSRLLSDRFSAERPKGSFSTLEIQRTEQGDSAMYLCASSLADPSLDEQFFGPGTRLTVL.

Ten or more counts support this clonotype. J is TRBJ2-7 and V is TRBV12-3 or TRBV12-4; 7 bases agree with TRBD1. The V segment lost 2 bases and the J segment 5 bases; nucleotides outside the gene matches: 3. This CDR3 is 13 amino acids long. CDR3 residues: CASSLRDSHEQYF. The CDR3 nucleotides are TGTGCCAGCAGTTTAAGGGACAGCCACGAGCAGTACTTC.

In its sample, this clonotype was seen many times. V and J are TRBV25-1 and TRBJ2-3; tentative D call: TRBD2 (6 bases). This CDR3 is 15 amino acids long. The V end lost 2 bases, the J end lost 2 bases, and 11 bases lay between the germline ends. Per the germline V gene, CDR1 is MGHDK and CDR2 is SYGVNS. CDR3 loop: CASSEGVADTDTQYF. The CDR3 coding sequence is TGTGCCAGCAGTGAAGGGGTAGCGGACACAGATACGCAGTATTTT.

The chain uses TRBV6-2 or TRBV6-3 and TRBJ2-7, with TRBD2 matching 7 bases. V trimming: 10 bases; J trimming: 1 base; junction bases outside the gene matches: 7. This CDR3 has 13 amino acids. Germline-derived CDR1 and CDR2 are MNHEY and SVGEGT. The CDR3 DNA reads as TGTGCCAACTCAGCGGGATCTTCCTACGAGCAGTACTTC. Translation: CANSAGSSYEQYF.

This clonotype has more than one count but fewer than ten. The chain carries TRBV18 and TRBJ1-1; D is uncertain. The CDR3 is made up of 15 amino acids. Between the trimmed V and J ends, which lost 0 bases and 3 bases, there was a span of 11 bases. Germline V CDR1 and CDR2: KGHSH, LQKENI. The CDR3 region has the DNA TGTGCCAGCTCACCACCGACGGACGGATACACTGAAGCTTTCTTT. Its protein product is CASSPPTDGYTEAFF. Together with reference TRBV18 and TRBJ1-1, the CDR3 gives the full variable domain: NAGVMQNPRHLVRRRGQEARLRCSPMKGHSHVYWYRQLPEEGLKFMVYLQKENIIDESGMPKERFSAEFPKEGPSILRIQQVVRGDSAAYFCASSPPTDGYTEAFFGQGTRLTVV.

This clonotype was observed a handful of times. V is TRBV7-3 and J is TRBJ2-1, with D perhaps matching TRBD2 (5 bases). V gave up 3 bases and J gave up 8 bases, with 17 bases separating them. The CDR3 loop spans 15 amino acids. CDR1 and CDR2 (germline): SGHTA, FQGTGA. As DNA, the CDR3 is TGTGCCAGCAGCTTCCGTAAGAGGGAGTCGGATGAGCAGTTCTTC. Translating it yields CASSFRKRESDEQFF.

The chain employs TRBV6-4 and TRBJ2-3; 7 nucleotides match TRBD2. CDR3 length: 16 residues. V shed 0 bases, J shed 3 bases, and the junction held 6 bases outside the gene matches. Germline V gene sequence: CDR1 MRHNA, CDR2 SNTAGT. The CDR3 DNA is TGTGCCAGCAGTGACTCGGGCGGGAGAGGTACAGATACGCAGTATTTT. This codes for CASSDSGGRGTDTQYF.

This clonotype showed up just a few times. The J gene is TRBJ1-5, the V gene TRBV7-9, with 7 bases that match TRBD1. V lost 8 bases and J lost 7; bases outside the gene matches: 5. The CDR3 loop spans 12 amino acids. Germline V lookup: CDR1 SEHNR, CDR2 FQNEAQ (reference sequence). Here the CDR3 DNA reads TGTGCCAGCGGACAGGAGGGCCAGCCCCAGCATTTT. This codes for CASGQEGQPQHF.

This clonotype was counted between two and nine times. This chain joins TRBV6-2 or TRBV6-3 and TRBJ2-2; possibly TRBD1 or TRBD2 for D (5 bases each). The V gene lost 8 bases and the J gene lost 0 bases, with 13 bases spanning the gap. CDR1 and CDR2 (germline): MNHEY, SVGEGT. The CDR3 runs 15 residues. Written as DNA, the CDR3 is TGTGCCAGCGGTTGGGGGATGACGAACACCGGGGAGCTGTTTTTT. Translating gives CASGWGMTNTGELFF.

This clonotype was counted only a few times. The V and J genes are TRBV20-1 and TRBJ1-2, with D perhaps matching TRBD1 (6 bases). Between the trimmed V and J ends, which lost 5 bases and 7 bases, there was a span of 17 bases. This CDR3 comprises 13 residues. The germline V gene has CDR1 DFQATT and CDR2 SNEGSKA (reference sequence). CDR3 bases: TGCAGTGCTCGGATAGGACAGATGAGTGGCTACACCTTC. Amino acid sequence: CSARIGQMSGYTF.